Following are 26 T cell receptor beta chains from one sample sequenced in a study of response to subunit inactivated influenza vaccine. MiXCR was run by TCRdb on the RT-PCR reads, yielding one entry per CDR3 protein. The sample records around 520,000 distinct CDR3 sequences, over 9.5% being singletons. Sample: PBMCs from blood, taken on the day of vaccination. The receptors come from a man aged 50 to 60 who received an inactivated influenza vaccine.

This chain joins TRBV12-3 or TRBV12-4 and TRBJ2-7, with 7 bases aligning to TRBD2. The CDR3 runs to 14 residues. The ends lost 2 bases at V and 4 bases at J; junction bases unmatched: 5. The CDR3 loop reads CASSLNPAGYEQYF. The CDR3 DNA reads TGTGCCAGCAGTTTAAATCCAGCGGGATACGAGCAGTACTTC.

This clonotype came up a few times. This chain uses TRBV20-1 with TRBJ2-4; 7 nucleotides match TRBD2. The V gene's germline CDR1 is DFQATT and CDR2 SNEGSKA (reference sequence). This CDR3 contains 16 residues. The V and J ends lost 1 base and 2 bases, in that order; junction bases with no gene match: 8. The CDR3 DNA reads as TGCAGTGCTAGAGTTGGGGGGGGAGGAACCAAAAACATTCAGTACTTC. Amino acids: CSARVGGGGTKNIQYF.

DNA for the CDR3: TGTGCCAGCAGTCAGCGGGATGCAGACAATGAGCAGTTCTTC. The encoded protein is CASSQRDADNEQFF. This chain connects TRBV12-3 or TRBV12-4 to TRBJ2-1; 7 bases are a match to TRBD2. The V and J ends lost 5 bases and 5 bases, in that order; junction bases with no gene match: 6. The CDR3 length is 14 residues.

The J gene is TRBJ2-1, the V gene TRBV3-1, with 14 bases fitting TRBD2. The CDR3 length is 14 residues. Germline-derived CDR1 and CDR2 are LGHDT and YNNKEL (reference sequence). V shed 5 bases and J 13 bases; nucleotides not matched to a gene: 7. CDR3 nucleotide sequence: TGTGCCAGCAGCTACTTGACTAGCGGGGGGGCTCAGTTCTTC. It codes for CASSYLTSGGAQFF.

J is TRBJ2-5 and V is TRBV7-8, with 7 bases that match TRBD2. This CDR3 spans 14 amino acids. The V gene end was trimmed by 3 bases and the J gene end by 2 bases; junction bases not matched to a gene: 3. Germline CDR1 reads SGHVS; CDR2 reads FQNEAQ. The CDR3 sequence: CASSFTRGQETQYF. In nucleotides, the CDR3 is TGTGCCAGCAGCTTTACGCGGGGGCAAGAGACCCAGTACTTC. The complete variable domain, with remaining parts taken from reference TRBV7-8 and TRBJ2-5, reads GAGVSQSPRYKVAKRGQDVALRCDPISGHVSLFWYQQALGQGPEFLTYFQNEAQLDKSGLPSDRFFAERPEGSVSTLKIQRTQQEDSAVYLCASSFTRGQETQYFGPGTRLLVL.

This chain connects TRBV27 to TRBJ2-1, with a weak D call TRBD1 (5 bases). Germline-derived CDR1 and CDR2 are MNHEY and SMNVEV (reference sequence). The CDR3 has 13 amino acids. Trimming shortened V by 8 bases and J by 15 bases, and 23 bases separated the two germline ends. The CDR3 is CASSLFARQPTFF. CDR3 nucleotides: TGTGCCAGCTCCCTTTTTGCCCGACAGCCCACGTTCTTC.

The rearrangement joins TRBV3-1 to TRBJ2-7; 7 positions match TRBD2. The V segment lost 4 bases and the J segment 4 bases; nucleotides outside the gene matches: 10. The CDR3 contains 15 residues. The germline V gene has CDR1 LGHDT and CDR2 YNNKEL (reference sequence). Written as DNA, the CDR3 is TGTGCCAGCAGCCCTCGACTGCACGGGGGGTACGAGCAGTACTTC. Protein sequence: CASSPRLHGGYEQYF.

This clonotype was counted many times. The chain has TRBV12-3 or TRBV12-4 and TRBJ1-2, with TRBD1 matching 7 bases. The CDR3 consists of 14 residues. V was clipped by 3 bases and J by 2 bases; unmatched bases: 3. The DNA for the CDR3 is TGTGCCAGCAGTTTCGGGGACAGAAACTATGGCTACACCTTC. This encodes CASSFGDRNYGYTF.

In its sample, this clonotype was seen a few times. The V and J genes are TRBV5-1 and TRBJ2-1, with TRBD2 identical over 11 bases. CDR1 SGHRS and CDR2 YFSETQ come from the germline V gene. The length of the CDR3 is 17 residues. The J segment lost 8 bases and the V segment lost 0 bases, leaving 10 bases of the junction unmatched. The CDR3 DNA sequence: TGCGCCAGCAGCTTGGTGCTAATAGCGGGAGGGCCCCATGAGCAGTTCTTC. As protein: CASSLVLIAGGPHEQFF.

This clonotype was counted at least ten times. The chain carries TRBV29-1 and TRBJ2-1; either TRBD1 or TRBD2 may supply D (5 bases each). The V and J ends lost 6 bases and 10 bases respectively, with 22 bases between them. Germline assignment: CDR1 SQVTM and CDR2 ANQGSEA. The CDR3 is 14 amino acids. The CDR3 is CSVGPGTASGEQFF. The CDR3 nucleotides are TGCAGCGTCGGCCCAGGGACGGCATCGGGGGAGCAGTTCTTC.

The chain links TRBV2 to TRBJ2-4, with a weak D call TRBD1 (6 bases). The germline V and J ends were trimmed by 6 bases and 3 bases, with 15 bases remaining between them. The CDR3 totals 15 residues. The germline V gene encodes CDR1 SNHLY and CDR2 FYNNEI. Here the CDR3 DNA reads TGTGCCAGCAGAGACACCGGGACAAGCAAAAACATTCAGTACTTC. Translation gives CASRDTGTSKNIQYF.

The CDR3 DNA sequence: TGCAGTGCCCAAAAGGGGGGACAGGCAAACTATGGCTACACCTTC. As protein: CSAQKGGQANYGYTF. The V call is TRBV20-1, the J call TRBJ1-2; 8 nucleotides agree with TRBD1. CDR3 length: 15 residues. J gave up 2 bases and V 6 bases, and 11 bases lay outside the gene matches. The germline V gene has CDR1 DFQATT and CDR2 SNEGSKA (reference sequence).

The chain uses TRBV5-1 and TRBJ1-1, with D uncertain. The V end lost 0 bases, the J end lost 4 bases, and 7 bases lay between the germline ends. CDR3 size: 13 residues. Germline CDR1 SGHRS, CDR2 YFSETQ. The CDR3 here is CASSLEVFTEAFF. The CDR3 DNA reads TGCGCCAGCAGCTTGGAGGTTTTCACTGAAGCTTTCTTT.

This clonotype showed up just a few times. The chain uses TRBV28 and TRBJ2-1, with 8 bases fitting TRBD2. The V and J ends lost 10 bases and 7 bases, in that order; junction bases with no gene match: 12. CDR3 length: 14 amino acids. In germline, CDR1 is MDHEN, CDR2 SYDVKM. CDR3 in DNA: TGTGCCATTACGACTAGCGCGGACCGTAATGAGCAGTTCTTC. Amino acids: CAITTSADRNEQFF.

This clonotype was seen ten or more times. The rearrangement links TRBV12-3 or TRBV12-4 to TRBJ2-6; D not resolved. The CDR3 extends over 15 amino acids. Trimming shortened V by 4 bases and J by 0 bases, and 7 bases separated the two germline ends. Here the CDR3 DNA reads TGTGCCAGCAGTTATTCGGGCTCTGGGGCCAACGTCCTGACTTTC. Its protein is CASSYSGSGANVLTF.

This clonotype was detected only a few times. The genes are TRBV29-1 and TRBJ2-7; no firm D call. The CDR3 length is 11 residues. Germline V gene data show CDR1 as SQVTM and CDR2 as ANQGSEA. Trimming took 4 bases from V and 6 from J, leaving 10 bases between them. The CDR3 region is CSVGYRGEQYF. The CDR3, as DNA: TGCAGCGTTGGCTATAGAGGCGAGCAGTACTTC.

The table lists this clonotype with a few counts. The chain employs TRBV7-2 and TRBJ2-1; D unclear. Germline CDR1 is SGHTA and CDR2 is FQGNSA. V was trimmed by 1 base and J by 5 bases, leaving 9 bases between them. CDR3 length: 14 residues. For the CDR3, the DNA is TGTGCCAGCAGCTTAGAGTACAGCAACAATGAGCAGTTCTTC. Translating gives CASSLEYSNNEQFF.

This chain connects TRBV15 to TRBJ2-2; D is undetermined. This CDR3 region has 12 residues. The germline gives CDR1 LNHNV, CDR2 YYDKDF (reference sequence). Deletions cut 6 bases from V and 8 bases from J, with 10 bases between. The chain's CDR3 is CATRRRVGELFF. The DNA of the CDR3 is TGTGCCACCAGACGTCGAGTTGGGGAGCTGTTTTTT.

The chain employs TRBV20-1 and TRBJ2-7; TRBD2 matches at 11 bases. Germline V gives CDR1 DFQATT, CDR2 SNEGSKA (reference sequence). Trimming took 6 bases from V and 6 from J; bases not matched to a gene: 10. The CDR3 loop spans 14 amino acids. CDR3 protein: CSASSGRVGGEQYF. CDR3 DNA: TGCAGTGCCAGTAGCGGGAGGGTTGGAGGCGAGCAGTACTTC.

This clonotype was detected only a few times. V gene TRBV4-2 combines with J gene TRBJ2-7; 14 bases agree with TRBD2. Trimming removed 0 bases from V and 3 bases from J; junction bases left unmatched: 7. CDR1 LGHNA and CDR2 YNFKEQ come from the germline V gene. The CDR3 extends over 18 amino acids. The CDR3 bases are TGTGCCAGCAGCCAAGATAGACTAGCGGGAGGGTCAAGCTACGAGCAGTACTTC. It specifies CASSQDRLAGGSSYEQYF.

This clonotype has at least ten counts. The chain combines TRBV2 with TRBJ1-1, with 7 bases lining up with TRBD1. Germline V gene data show CDR1 as SNHLY and CDR2 as FYNNEI. The CDR3 is 13 residues long. The junction had 3 bases not matched to a gene; V was cut back by 3 bases and J by 5 bases. CDR3 nucleotides: TGTGCCAGCAGTGACCCAGGGGGTACTGAAGCTTTCTTT. It encodes CASSDPGGTEAFF.

In this sample, this clonotype turned up a few times. The chain couples TRBV12-3 or TRBV12-4 to TRBJ2-3; possible D gene TRBD1, 5 bases. The CDR3 contains 15 residues. Trimming removed 6 bases from V and 3 bases from J, with 16 bases in between. The CDR3 region is CASSLAQGKTDTQYF. The CDR3 nucleotides read TGTGCCAGCAGCTTGGCGCAGGGAAAGACAGATACGCAGTATTTT.

This clonotype was recorded a few times. The gene calls are TRBV7-9 and TRBJ1-1; unclear D gene. The ends were cut back, 5 bases at V and 11 bases at J, with 9 bases in the middle. The CDR3 totals 10 residues. Germline V gene sequence: CDR1 SEHNR, CDR2 FQNEAQ (reference sequence). CDR3 DNA: TGTGCCAGCAGCGCGGAAATTGCTTTCTTT. Amino acid sequence: CASSAEIAFF.

The V gene is TRBV12-3 or TRBV12-4, the J gene TRBJ2-7; 7 bases line up with TRBD2. This CDR3 is built from 16 residues. Trimming took 4 bases from V and 6 from J; bases not matched to a gene: 15. CDR3 coding DNA: TGTGCCAGCAGTTCCGCGGGAGCGAGGACTAGGGGCGAGCAGTACTTC. It is translated as CASSSAGARTRGEQYF.

This clonotype was observed a handful of times. The rearrangement uses TRBV12-3 or TRBV12-4 and TRBJ2-4, with 10 positions matching TRBD1. The CDR3 extends over 12 amino acids. Losses at the gene ends were 5 bases for V and 13 bases for J; bases not matched to a gene: 5. CDR3 DNA: TGTGCCAGCAGTGGGACAGGGGCCATGCAGTACTTC. This sequence encodes CASSGTGAMQYF.

In its sample, this clonotype was seen many times. This chain uses TRBV3-1 with TRBJ2-4; D remains unclear. Trimming removed 4 bases from V and 7 bases from J, with 14 bases in between. Germline CDR1 is LGHDT and CDR2 is YNNKEL (reference sequence). This CDR3 region has 14 residues. The CDR3 nucleotides read TGTGCCAGCAGCCCCCCTTCAATGGACAACATTCAGTACTTC. Translating it yields CASSPPSMDNIQYF.